This TCR beta chain was sequenced for a study of blood T cell repertoires in COVID-19 (dated by TCRdb to 2018 to 2021). For the study in its entirety: The collaborator samples originated in the United States, Italy and Spain and spanned the acute and convalescent phases of COVID-19. Where available, HLA class I and class II types were taken from metadata supplied by the sample provider and were not determined by assay-based typing. The repertoires were released in a freely available public database meant as a resource for research on the immune response to SARS-CoV-2. Samples were obtained from the ongoing ImmuneRACE study (first 160 participants) and from about 1,300 subjects provided by 6 global collaborators. A de-identified subject ID, COVID-19 status, age in years and sex were almost always included in the sample metadata. Deeply sampled blood TCRbeta repertoires from subjects exposed to, actively infected with, or recovered from COVID-19 were included in the dataset. The prospective study material was composed of cDNA or gDNA derived from T cells, B-cell-depleted T cells, or PBMCs.

As regards this clone: Its specific antigen is unknown. No much larger clone is present one base from it, and per-base qualities are unavailable.

The immunoSEQ Assay, a bias-controlled multiplex PCR, was used to amplify TCRbeta CDR3 regions from genomic DNA. The study's own analysis went as follows. The number of nucleated cells in each sample was estimated from the amplification of reference gene primers within the assay. To quantify the absolute abundance of each unique TCRbeta CDR3 rearrangement, sequence reads were collapsed and filtered. For each sample, productive Simpson clonality was calculated as the square root of Simpson's diversity index over productive rearrangements. Here the immuneACCESS table is served through TCRdb, limited to in-frame sequences with V and J called. Missing clones are a known gap in these copies; in checked studies unresolved V genes cover under half, and the rest lacks a known reason. The DNA was the basis for D and trimming; V, J and clone size are from that table. The sample table holds a few hundred thousand clones, of which 70% to 90% were seen once. Approximately 0.8% of the sample is taken by the ten largest.

What the authors observed across the whole study: How much clinical and demographic metadata was included differed by source and by participant, and the metadata was provided uncurated.

The collaborating institutions used their own protocols to collect whole blood in K2EDTA tubes. For TCRbeta analysis, collaborators shipped samples in one of three forms: frozen whole blood, isolated PBMCs, or DNA extracted from either of those sample types. The CDR3 holds 13 amino acids from the cysteine to the phenylalanine. This entry keeps only the CDR3 DNA: 39 bases, framed from base 1. From the germline V gene, CDR1 is SNHLY and CDR2 is FYNNEI. The V end loses 6 bases and the J end loses 5 bases, and a stretch of 11 bases separates them. Sequencing input: peripheral blood. This TCR derives from a woman aged 30 to 39 with acute or convalescent COVID-19. The V and J segments used are TRBV2 and TRBJ2-1, with a tentative D gene TRBD2 over 5 matching bases. The DNA sequence is given as TGTGCCAGCAGCATCGACTACGACAATGAGCAGTTCTTC. This is translated as CASSIDYDNEQFF.